This T cell receptor beta chain is drawn from a study of T cell responses to AZD1222 COVID-19 vaccine. Trimming stripped 5 bases from V and 8 bases from J, with 11 bases between. This CDR3 has 12 residues. The V gene's germline CDR1 is KGHDR and CDR2 SFDVKD. This table comes from immunoSEQ multiplex PCR, and its TCRdb copy is limited to in-frame clones, with some not included. The sample includes over 95,000 clones, around nine tenths seen only once; the top ten take around 10%. The TCR sequence derives from an adult in good health. Source: peripheral blood, taken on day 0 of AZD1222 vaccination. This chain connects TRBV24-1 to TRBJ1-1, with D hard to call. CDR3 DNA: TGTGCCACCAGTGGCGGGCCGCAGGAAGCTTTCTTT. Translated, it gives CATSGGPQEAFF.